This T cell receptor beta chain was recorded in a study of Graves' ophthalmopathy and Graves' hyperthyroidism. This CDR3 contains 14 residues. Germline lookup yields CDR1 SQVTM and CDR2 ANQGSEA. Trimming removed 5 bases from V and 4 bases from J; junction bases left unmatched: 6. CDR3 regions of TCR beta were amplified from RNA transcripts. First-round RT-PCR used HTBI primers; second-round multiplex PCR followed. TCRdb used MiXCR to reprocess the multiplex PCR reads, holding one entry per CDR3 protein. Counted here are 1 million to 1.3 million distinct CDR3 sequences, about 40% occurring once; the ten biggest clones make up approximately 10%.

Material for sequencing was peripheral blood or thyroid tissue (not recorded which). This clonotype originated in an adult man with Graves' hyperthyroidism. This rearrangement joins TRBV29-1 to TRBJ1-2, with 11 bases fitting TRBD1. The CDR3 nucleotides read TGCAGCGTTCCGGACAGGGGGCTTACCTATGGCTACACCTTC. This sequence encodes CSVPDRGLTYGYTF.